The 30 T cell receptor beta chains below were found in one sample sequenced in a study of blood T cells in healthy people across ages. It was with a sample-barcoded 5' primer and a J-beta primer mix that a second PCR of roughly 6 to 11 cycles was run. TCRdb independently ran MiXCR on the 5' RACE reads; one entry per CDR3 protein. The sample includes around 1,500,000 distinct CDR3 sequences, 28% seen only once; the top ten take 7.7%. The sequenced material came from blood. The receptors here all came from a woman aged 25 to 39 in good health.

This clonotype appeared a few times. The V and J genes are TRBV9 and TRBJ2-3; D is undetermined. Trimming removed 1 base from V and 4 bases from J, with 13 bases in between. CDR1 is SGDLS, CDR2 YYNGEE, per germline. The CDR3 has 15 residues. The CDR3 nucleotides read TGTGCCAGCAGCGTAACAACGGACCCTTCAGATACGCAGTATTTT. This encodes CASSVTTDPSDTQYF. Full variable domain (missing parts from reference TRBV9 and TRBJ2-3): DSGVTQTPKHLITATGQRVTLRCSPRSGDLSVYWYQQSLDQGLQFLIQYYNGEERAKGNILERFSAQQFPDLHSELNLSSLELGDSALYFCASSVTTDPSDTQYFGPGTRLTVL.

In this sample, this clonotype turned up many times. The chain is built from TRBV29-1 and TRBJ2-7; D possibly corresponds to TRBD2 (6 bases). V was trimmed by 1 base and J by 0 bases, leaving 13 bases between them. The CDR3 has 15 amino acids. CDR1 and CDR2 (germline): SQVTM, ANQGSEA. This CDR3 is CSVEVGLANSYEQYF. The CDR3 DNA reads as TGCAGCGTTGAAGTCGGGCTAGCGAACTCCTACGAGCAGTACTTC.

This chain links TRBV3-1 with TRBJ1-1; D might be TRBD1 (6 bases). The CDR3 has 10 amino acids. Per germline, CDR1 LGHDT and CDR2 YNNKEL (reference sequence). With 11 bases removed from V and 6 bases from J, the gap between germline ends came to 10 bases. CDR3 loop: CASWTAEAFF. The CDR3 DNA follows: TGTGCCTCGTGGACAGCTGAAGCTTTCTTT.

The V call is TRBV19, the J call TRBJ1-5; unclear D gene. Germline V lookup: CDR1 LNHDA, CDR2 SQIVND (reference sequence). This CDR3 comprises 13 residues. V lost 5 bases and J lost 9, with 14 bases in between. DNA of the CDR3: TGTGCCAGTAGTTCCGAGTACTCAGGGCCCCAGCATTTT. Translating gives CASSSEYSGPQHF.

This chain joins TRBV5-1 and TRBJ2-3, with 8 bases that match TRBD1. CDR3 length equals 16 residues. Germline loops: CDR1 SGHRS, CDR2 YFSETQ. After removal of 0 bases from V and 0 bases from J, the junction contained 3 bases not matched to a gene. The DNA of the CDR3 is TGCGCCAGCAGCTTGGAGGGACAGGAGAGCACAGATACGCAGTATTTT. Encoded protein: CASSLEGQESTDTQYF.

This clonotype was counted at least ten times. CDR3 nucleotide sequence: TGTGCCAGCAGCCCGGCCGGGACTAGCGGGGGATACAATGAGCAGTTCTTC. It yields the protein CASSPAGTSGGYNEQFF. The chain combines TRBV9 with TRBJ2-1; TRBD2 agrees at 14 bases. CDR3 length: 17 amino acids. CDR1 is SGDLS and CDR2 is YYNGEE in the germline V gene. Trimming took 4 bases from V and 4 from J; bases not matched to a gene: 7.

This clonotype turned up a few times. An end of the junction differs from the germline gene, which may be a read error. This chain links TRBV6-6 with TRBJ2-5; tentatively, D is TRBD1 or TRBD2 (6 bases each). The CDR3 is 13 residues long. Germline V CDR1 and CDR2: MNHNY, SVGAGI (reference sequence). In DNA, the CDR3 is TGTGCTAGCAGTGCCCGGGGGCGACTGGAGCAGTACTTC. Encoded protein: CASSARGRLEQYF.

The V gene is TRBV7-2, the J gene TRBJ2-3; a possible D gene is TRBD2 (5 bases). Germline CDR1 is SGHTA and CDR2 is FQGNSA. V dropped 4 bases and J dropped 2 bases, with 10 bases sitting between them. CDR3 length: 14 residues. CDR3 in amino acids: CASSWNDYTDTQYF. In DNA form, the CDR3 reads TGTGCCAGCAGCTGGAACGACTACACAGATACGCAGTATTTT.

The chain couples TRBV5-1 to TRBJ2-3, with D perhaps matching TRBD1 or TRBD2 (5 bases each). Germline V CDR1 and CDR2: SGHRS, YFSETQ. Between the trimmed V and J ends, which lost 8 bases and 4 bases, there was a span of 11 bases. CDR3 length equals 12 residues. The CDR3 sequence is CARTWGSDTQYF. The DNA for the CDR3 is TGCGCCAGGACTTGGGGGTCAGATACGCAGTATTTT.

This clonotype appeared a few times. The chain employs TRBV4-1 and TRBJ2-3; weak D call: TRBD2 (6 bases). Germline values: CDR1 MGHRA, CDR2 YSYEKL. The CDR3 consists of 15 residues. Trimming took 2 bases from V and 4 from J, leaving 13 bases between them. The CDR3 loop is CASSQSGGEADTQYF. The CDR3 coding sequence is TGCGCCAGCAGCCAAAGCGGCGGGGAGGCAGATACGCAGTATTTT.

This clonotype was recorded a few times. This chain connects TRBV20-1 to TRBJ1-4; 8 bases fit TRBD1. The CDR3 runs to 16 residues. V was pared by 0 bases and J by 4 bases, with 7 bases of the junction left unmatched. Germline V gene data show CDR1 as DFQATT and CDR2 as SNEGSKA (reference sequence). CDR3 nucleotide sequence: TGCAGTGCTAGAGACCTCTTGGGACAGGATAATGAAAAACTGTTTTTT. Translated: CSARDLLGQDNEKLFF.

The chain has TRBV20-1 and TRBJ2-1; D call uncertain. Germline CDR1 reads DFQATT; CDR2 reads SNEGSKA (reference sequence). The CDR3 spans 13 residues. Trimming stripped 0 bases from V and 9 bases from J, with 12 bases between. Here the CDR3 reads CSARDVPGPEQFF. In DNA form, the CDR3 reads TGCAGTGCTAGAGATGTGCCGGGCCCTGAGCAGTTCTTC.

This clonotype was counted a few times. The V gene is TRBV28, the J gene TRBJ2-5; D is perhaps TRBD1 (7 bases). In germline, CDR1 is MDHEN, CDR2 SYDVKM. V lost 7 bases and J 2 bases, leaving 20 bases between the germline ends. There are 16 residues in the CDR3. CDR3 in DNA: TGTGCCAGCATCCGATACCCAGGGGGGAGGCAAGAGACCCAGTACTTC. Protein: CASIRYPGGRQETQYF.

The gene calls are TRBV20-1 and TRBJ2-3; weak D call: TRBD1 (5 bases). CDR3 size: 11 residues. V lost 7 bases to trimming and J lost 4 bases, with 9 bases between them. Per the germline V gene, CDR1 is DFQATT and CDR2 is SNEGSKA (reference sequence). The DNA of the CDR3 is TGCAGTGTCAGGGCAGCAGATACGCAGTATTTT. Protein sequence: CSVRAADTQYF.

Remarks on this clonotype: Being one base from a much bigger clone, this may be a read error. The gene calls are TRBV5-1 and TRBJ2-4; D is unclear. CDR3 length: 12 amino acids. Trimming cost V 3 bases and J 13 bases, with 14 bases left between them. Germline CDR1 reads SGHRS; CDR2 reads YFSETQ. CDR3 bases: TGCGCCAGCAGCTGCCCAGGCGTTGAGCAGTACTTC. Translated: CASSCPGVEQYF.

The chain joins TRBV2 to TRBJ2-7; 13 bases are shared with TRBD2. Germline V gives CDR1 SNHLY, CDR2 FYNNEI. Losses at the gene ends were 4 bases for V and 5 bases for J; bases not matched to a gene: 5. The CDR3 length is 15 residues. This CDR3 is CASSGLAGGLHEQYF. Written as DNA, the CDR3 is TGTGCCAGCAGTGGACTAGCGGGAGGTCTCCACGAGCAGTACTTC.

This chain uses TRBV6-5 with TRBJ1-1; tentative D call: TRBD1 (6 bases). Trimming removed 7 bases at V and 3 bases at J, with 18 bases between. CDR1 is MNHEY, CDR2 SVGAGI, per germline. The CDR3 runs to 15 residues. The CDR3 DNA reads TGTGCCAGCATTCCCGATGGGGGGCGTTACACTGAAGCTTTCTTT. Amino acid sequence: CASIPDGGRYTEAFF.

The rearrangement uses TRBV18 and TRBJ2-2, with 7 positions matching TRBD1. The J segment lost 4 bases and the V segment lost 3 bases, leaving 8 bases of the junction unmatched. Per germline, CDR1 KGHSH and CDR2 LQKENI. The CDR3 covers 16 residues. The CDR3 protein is CASSPIGQGVTGELFF. The DNA of the CDR3 is TGTGCCAGCTCACCGATCGGTCAGGGGGTCACCGGGGAGCTGTTTTTT.

Of note for this clonotype: Relative to the germline gene, one junction end is altered; a read error may explain this. V gene TRBV9 combines with J gene TRBJ2-5; TRBD2 aligns across 15 bases. The CDR3 sequence is 17 residues long. Germline V lookup: CDR1 SGDLS, CDR2 YYNGEE. The CDR3 nucleotides are TGTGCCAACAGCGTAGGACCCGGACTAGCGGGAGGGGAGACCCAGTACTTC. Translated, it gives CANSVGPGLAGGETQYF.

V usage is TRBV5-1 and J usage is TRBJ2-4; 10 bases are a match to TRBD2. V gave up 5 bases and J gave up 4 bases; unmatched junction bases: 6. CDR1 and CDR2 (germline): SGHRS, YFSETQ. This CDR3 has 15 residues. The CDR3 region is CASSLGTSEKNIQYF. The CDR3 nucleotides are TGCGCCAGCAGTCTCGGGACTAGCGAGAAAAACATTCAGTACTTC.

This clonotype has only a few counts. V is TRBV20-1 and J is TRBJ2-1, with 9 bases fitting TRBD2. In germline, CDR1 is DFQATT, CDR2 SNEGSKA (reference sequence). This CDR3 has 14 residues. Trimming removed 5 bases from V and 6 bases from J; junction bases left unmatched: 8. The CDR3 region is CSAWIAGELNEQFF. The DNA of the CDR3 is TGCAGTGCTTGGATAGCGGGGGAGCTCAATGAGCAGTTCTTC.

This clonotype was seen only a few times. The V call is TRBV4-3, the J call TRBJ1-1; D is possibly TRBD1 (5 bases). Germline CDR1 LGHNA, CDR2 YSLEER. This CDR3 spans 13 amino acids. V dropped 1 base and J dropped 8 bases, with 11 bases sitting between them. This CDR3 is CASSQVRGLEAFF. The CDR3 DNA sequence: TGCGCCAGCAGCCAAGTCCGGGGCCTGGAAGCTTTCTTT.

The chain links TRBV20-1 to TRBJ1-6; 11 bases line up with TRBD1. With 0 bases clipped from V and 9 bases from J, the junction kept 4 bases outside the gene matches. The germline gives CDR1 DFQATT, CDR2 SNEGSKA (reference sequence). The CDR3 totals 15 residues. The CDR3 coding sequence is TGCAGTGCTAGAGATTCCGGGACAGGGGGTTCACCCCTCCACTTT. This translates into CSARDSGTGGSPLHF.

This clonotype appeared a few times. V is TRBV12-3 or TRBV12-4 and J is TRBJ2-5, with D unclear. V was pared by 4 bases and J by 5 bases, with 8 bases between. The CDR3 spans 12 residues. CDR3 loop: CASSWAAETQYF. The CDR3 nucleotides are TGTGCCAGCAGTTGGGCCGCGGAGACCCAGTACTTC.

This clonotype was observed at least ten times. The rearrangement links TRBV20-1 to TRBJ2-3; 10 nucleotides match TRBD2. This CDR3 has 15 amino acids. Germline V lookup: CDR1 DFQATT, CDR2 SNEGSKA (reference sequence). The V segment lost 1 base and the J segment 6 bases; nucleotides outside the gene matches: 7. The chain's CDR3 is CSARGLAGWADTQYF. CDR3 nucleotides: TGCAGTGCTAGAGGACTAGCGGGTTGGGCGGATACGCAGTATTTT.

The chain recombines TRBV9 with TRBJ2-5, with 10 bases that match TRBD2. The CDR3 extends over 16 amino acids. V gave up 0 bases and J gave up 4 bases; unmatched junction bases: 6. From germline, CDR1 is SGDLS and CDR2 YYNGEE. In DNA form, the CDR3 reads TGTGCCAGCAGCGTAGGGAGCGGGGGGGCAGGAGAGACCCAGTACTTC. It specifies CASSVGSGGAGETQYF. The entire variable domain, with the rest obtained from reference TRBV9 and TRBJ2-5, is as follows: DSGVTQTPKHLITATGQRVTLRCSPRSGDLSVYWYQQSLDQGLQFLIQYYNGEERAKGNILERFSAQQFPDLHSELNLSSLELGDSALYFCASSVGSGGAGETQYFGPGTRLLVL.

This clonotype was observed a handful of times. The chain couples TRBV5-4 to TRBJ2-3, with TRBD2 matching over 15 bases. This CDR3 is 17 amino acids long. V gave up 4 bases and J gave up 5 bases; unmatched junction bases: 8. Germline CDR1 is SGHNT and CDR2 is YYREEE (reference sequence). The CDR3 reads CASSPRTSGGAVDTQYF. CDR3 sequence (DNA): TGTGCCAGCAGCCCCAGGACTAGCGGGGGGGCCGTAGATACGCAGTATTTT.

This chain joins TRBV29-1 and TRBJ2-1; either TRBD1 or TRBD2 may fit D (5 bases each). Germline V gives CDR1 SQVTM, CDR2 ANQGSEA. The CDR3 loop spans 15 amino acids. The V and J ends lost 8 bases and 7 bases respectively, with 24 bases between them. As DNA, the CDR3 is TGCAGCATCGAAGTGGGACGCCCGTCGTCAAATGAGCAGTTCTTC. It is translated as CSIEVGRPSSNEQFF.

CDR3 sequence: CASSPKDPGISNQPQHF. The CDR3 nucleotides read TGTGCCAGCAGTCCCAAGGACCCGGGTATTAGCAATCAGCCCCAGCATTTT. This chain joins TRBV12-3 or TRBV12-4 and TRBJ1-5; D not certain. CDR3 length equals 17 residues. Trimming shortened V by 5 bases and J by 0 bases, and 17 bases separated the two germline ends.

This clonotype has only a few counts. V usage is TRBV7-9 and J usage is TRBJ2-7, with D tentatively TRBD2 (5 bases). The V and J ends lost 5 bases and 0 bases respectively, with 17 bases between them. CDR1 and CDR2 from the germline V gene are SEHNR and FQNEAQ (reference sequence). There are 16 residues in the CDR3. Here the CDR3 DNA reads TGTGCCAGCAGCGCTGAAAGGGAGCGAACCTCCTACGAGCAGTACTTC. It codes for CASSAERERTSYEQYF.